These T cell receptor beta chains were read from a single sample in a study of PD-L1 blockade in urothelial cancer. Using immunoSEQ multiplex PCR, the repertoire was profiled, and TCRdb retains in-frame clones only, with some absent. The table has about 53,000 clones, roughly 85% seen once. This sample comprised PBMCs, obtained around atezolizumab (anti-PD-L1) treatment. These receptor sequences come from an older woman with urothelial cancer. CDR3s include the opening cysteine and the closing phenylalanine or tryptophan. D genes are given only for firm matches. Rows give clone size only sometimes, using once, few, many, or a class for an expanded clone.

abundance	d_gene	v_gene	j_gene	CDR3aa	CDR3nt
NA	NA	TRBV6-5	TRBJ1-1	CASSSPEARTEAFF	TGTGCCAGCAGTTCCCCGGAAGCGCGCACTGAAGCTTTCTTT
NA	TRBD1	TRBV2	TRBJ2-5	CATLRTGRGTQYF	TGTGCCACCTTGCGGACAGGGCGCGGGACCCAGTACTTC
NA	TRBD2	TRBV9	TRBJ2-1	CASSPVAGGENEQFF	TGTGCCAGCAGCCCCGTAGCGGGGGGGGAAAATGAGCAGTTCTTC
NA	NA	TRBV19	TRBJ1-1	CASSLLGGYTEAFF	TGTGCCAGTAGCCTGTTGGGGGGGTACACTGAAGCTTTCTTT
NA	TRBD2	TRBV6-4	TRBJ2-1	CASSATGRGYNEQFF	TGTGCCAGCAGTGCCACCGGGAGGGGGTACAATGAGCAGTTCTTC
few	TRBD2	TRBV2	TRBJ2-7	CASSGSSGSSYEQYF	TGTGCCAGCAGTGGGTCTAGCGGAAGCTCCTACGAGCAGTACTTC
NA	TRBD2	TRBV9	TRBJ2-3	CASSNRLAGGTDTQYF	TGTGCCAGCAGCAACCGACTAGCGGGGGGTACTGATACGCAGTATTTT
NA	TRBD1	TRBV29-1	TRBJ2-5	CSVGQGTETQYF	TGCAGCGTTGGACAGGGGACTGAGACCCAGTACTTC
NA	NA	TRBV23-1	TRBJ1-6	CASSHLDRLGSSYNSPLHF	TGCGCCAGCAGTCACCTTGACAGGCTTGGAAGCTCCTATAATTCACCCCTCCACTTT
few	NA	TRBV10-3	TRBJ2-7	CASNDYLGQSISYEQYF	TGTGCCAGCAACGACTACCTCGGACAGAGTATCTCCTACGAGCAGTACTTC
few	NA	TRBV12-5	TRBJ1-1	CASGSPGRRNTEAFF	TGTGCTAGTGGTTCTCCTGGGAGGAGGAACACTGAAGCTTTCTTT
NA	NA	TRBV28	TRBJ1-1	CASSLQGSTEAFF	TGTGCCAGCAGTTTACAGGGATCAACCGAGGCTTTCTTT
NA	TRBD2	TRBV6-5	TRBJ2-5	CASSSMTSGGQETQYF	TGTGCCAGCAGTTCAATGACTAGCGGGGGGCAAGAGACCCAGTACTTC
NA	TRBD1	TRBV9	TRBJ1-3	CASSYEPGQGNTIYF	TGTGCCAGCAGTTATGAACCGGGACAGGGAAACACCATATATTTT
NA	TRBD1	TRBV27	TRBJ1-4	CASSRDRGEKLFF	TGTGCCAGCTCCCGGGACAGAGGCGAAAAACTGTTTTTT
once	TRBD1	TRBV18	TRBJ2-4	CASSDDRGGNDIQYF	TGTGCCAGCTCGGACGACAGGGGTGGGAATGACATTCAGTACTTC
NA	TRBD1	TRBV29-1	TRBJ2-1	CSVDYRGLGNEQFF	TGCAGCGTTGATTACAGGGGGCTCGGCAATGAGCAGTTCTTC
NA	TRBD2	TRBV10-2	TRBJ2-5	CASSDSTSGRETQYF	TGCGCCAGCAGTGATTCGACTAGCGGGCGAGAGACCCAGTACTTC
few	NA	TRBV19	TRBJ1-1	CASSPTGWNTEAFF	TGTGCCAGTAGTCCAACAGGGTGGAACACTGAAGCTTTCTTT
NA	TRBD1	TRBV6-5	TRBJ1-5	CASSGTGNQPQHF	TGTGCCAGCAGCGGGACAGGGAATCAGCCCCAGCATTTT
NA	TRBD2	TRBV27	TRBJ2-7	CASSLSGLEAQYF	TGTGCCAGCAGTTTATCGGGACTAGAGGCGCAGTACTTC
NA	NA	TRBV27	TRBJ2-5	CASSFRETQYF	TGTGCCAGCAGTTTTAGAGAGACCCAGTACTTC
NA	NA	TRBV21-1	TRBJ1-4	CASQLCRDRDPRIDNEKLFF	TGTGCCAGCCAACTGTGCCGGGACAGGGATCCCAGGATTGATAATGAAAAACTGTTTTTT
NA	TRBD1	TRBV4-3	TRBJ2-3	CASSQAWTGGATDTQYF	TGCGCCAGCAGCCAAGCGTGGACAGGGGGGGCCACAGATACGCAGTATTTT
NA	TRBD1	TRBV9	TRBJ2-7	CASSFRDSSYEQYF	TGTGCCAGCAGCTTCCGGGACAGTTCCTACGAGCAGTACTTC
NA	NA	TRBV4-1	TRBJ2-5	CASSQVKGGETQYF	TGCGCCAGCAGCCAAGTAAAGGGAGGAGAGACCCAGTACTTC
NA	TRBD1	TRBV7-2	TRBJ2-7	CASSPGDRGEQYF	TGTGCCAGCAGCCCGGGGGACAGGGGCGAGCAGTACTTC
NA	NA	TRBV5-6	TRBJ1-2	CASSGQRIRTDYGYTF	TGTGCCAGCAGCGGCCAGAGAATCCGGACAGACTATGGCTACACCTTC